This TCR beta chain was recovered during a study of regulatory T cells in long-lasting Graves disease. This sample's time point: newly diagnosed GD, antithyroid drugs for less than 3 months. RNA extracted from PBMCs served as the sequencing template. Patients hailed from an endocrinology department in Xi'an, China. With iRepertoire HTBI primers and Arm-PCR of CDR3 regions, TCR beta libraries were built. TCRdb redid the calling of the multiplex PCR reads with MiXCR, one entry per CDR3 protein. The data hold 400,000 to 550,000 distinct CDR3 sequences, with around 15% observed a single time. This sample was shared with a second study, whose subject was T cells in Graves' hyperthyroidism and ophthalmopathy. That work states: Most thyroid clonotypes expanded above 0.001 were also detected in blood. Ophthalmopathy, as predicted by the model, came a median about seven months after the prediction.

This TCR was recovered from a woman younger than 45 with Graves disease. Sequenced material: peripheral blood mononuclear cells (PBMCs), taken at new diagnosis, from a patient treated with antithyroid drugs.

CDR3 sequence: CASSLDTELGAQYF. CDR3 in DNA: TGCGCCAGCAGCTTGGATACGGAGCTGGGAGCTCAGTACTTC. The chain is built from TRBV5-1 and TRBJ2-7; possible D gene TRBD2, 5 bases. Germline CDR1 SGHRS, CDR2 YFSETQ. The length of the CDR3 is 14 residues. V shed 0 bases and J shed 10 bases, with 17 bases lying between them. Based on the CDR3 plus reference TRBV5-1 and TRBJ2-7, the full variable domain is KAGVTQTPRYLIKTRGQQVTLSCSPISGHRSVSWYQQTPGQGLQFLFEYFSETQRNKGNFPGRFSGRQFSNSRSEMNVSTLELGDSALYLCASSLDTELGAQYFGPGTRLTVT.